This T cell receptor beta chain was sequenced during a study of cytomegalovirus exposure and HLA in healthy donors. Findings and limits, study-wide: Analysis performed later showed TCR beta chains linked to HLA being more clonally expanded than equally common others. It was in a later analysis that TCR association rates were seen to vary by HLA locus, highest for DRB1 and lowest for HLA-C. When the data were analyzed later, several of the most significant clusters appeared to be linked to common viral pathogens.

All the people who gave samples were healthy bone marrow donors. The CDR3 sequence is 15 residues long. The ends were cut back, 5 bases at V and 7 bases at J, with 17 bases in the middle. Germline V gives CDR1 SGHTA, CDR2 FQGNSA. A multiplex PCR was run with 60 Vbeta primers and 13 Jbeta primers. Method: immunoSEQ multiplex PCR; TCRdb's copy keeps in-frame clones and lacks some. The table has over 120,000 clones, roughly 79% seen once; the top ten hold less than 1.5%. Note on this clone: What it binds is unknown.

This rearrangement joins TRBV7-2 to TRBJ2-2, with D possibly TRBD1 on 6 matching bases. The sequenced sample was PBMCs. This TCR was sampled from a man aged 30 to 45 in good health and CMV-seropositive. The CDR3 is CASSPYLGAGGELFF. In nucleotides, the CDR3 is TGTGCCAGCAGCCCCTACCTGGGGGCAGGCGGGGAGCTGTTTTTT.